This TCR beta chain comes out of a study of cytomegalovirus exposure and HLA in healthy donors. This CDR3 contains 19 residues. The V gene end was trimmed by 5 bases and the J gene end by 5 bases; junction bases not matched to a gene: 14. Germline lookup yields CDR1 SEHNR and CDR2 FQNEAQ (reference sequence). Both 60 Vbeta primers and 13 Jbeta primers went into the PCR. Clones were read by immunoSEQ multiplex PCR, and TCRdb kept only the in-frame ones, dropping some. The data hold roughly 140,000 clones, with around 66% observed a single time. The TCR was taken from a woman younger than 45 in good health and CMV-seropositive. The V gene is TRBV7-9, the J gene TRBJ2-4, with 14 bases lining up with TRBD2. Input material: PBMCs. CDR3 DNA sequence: TGTGCCAGCAGCCCCCCGCCGACTAGCGGGAGGGCCGGGGAAAACATTCAGTACTTC. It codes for CASSPPPTSGRAGENIQYF.